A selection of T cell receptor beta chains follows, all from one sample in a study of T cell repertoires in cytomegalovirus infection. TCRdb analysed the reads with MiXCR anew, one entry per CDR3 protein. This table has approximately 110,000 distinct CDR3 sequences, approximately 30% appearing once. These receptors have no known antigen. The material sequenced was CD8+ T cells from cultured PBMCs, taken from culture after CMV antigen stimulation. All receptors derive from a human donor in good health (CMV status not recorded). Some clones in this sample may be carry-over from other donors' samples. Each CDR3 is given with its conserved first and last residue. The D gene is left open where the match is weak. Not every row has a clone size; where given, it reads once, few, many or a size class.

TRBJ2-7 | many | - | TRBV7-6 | CASSLSGDTPHEQYF | TGTGCCAGCAGCTTATCTGGGGACACTCCCCACGAGCAGTACTTC
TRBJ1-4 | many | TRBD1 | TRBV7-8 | CASSLGTGYEKLFF | TGTGCCAGCAGCCTTGGGACAGGGTATGAAAAACTGTTTTTT
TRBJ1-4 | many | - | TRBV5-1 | CASSLGPEHTIKEKLFF | TGCGCCAGCAGCTTGGGACCCGAACACACTATCAAGGAAAAACTGTTTTTT
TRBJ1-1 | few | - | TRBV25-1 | CASSGLGWGNTEAFF | TGTGCCAGCAGTGGCCTGGGGTGGGGGAACACTGAAGCTTTCTTT
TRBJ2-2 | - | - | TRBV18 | CASRAAAGELFF | TGTGCCAGCCGCGCCGCGGCCGGGGAGCTGTTTTTT
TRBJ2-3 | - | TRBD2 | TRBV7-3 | CASSLTPSGGAVGTDTQYF | TGTGCCAGCAGCTTAACCCCCAGCGGGGGGGCCGTGGGAACAGATACGCAGTATTTT
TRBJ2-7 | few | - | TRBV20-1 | CSASSDSYEQYF | TGCAGTGCTAGCAGCGACTCTTACGAGCAGTACTTC
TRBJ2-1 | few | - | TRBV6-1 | CASSVGVGEQFF | TGTGCCAGCAGTGTTGGGGTCGGTGAGCAGTTCTTC
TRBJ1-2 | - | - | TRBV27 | CASSRGSGTVYGYTF | TGTGCCAGCAGTCGAGGGAGCGGGACGGTTTATGGCTACACCTTC
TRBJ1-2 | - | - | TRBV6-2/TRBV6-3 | CASSLRTANYGYTF | TGTGCCAGCAGTCTCAGGACGGCTAACTATGGCTACACCTTC
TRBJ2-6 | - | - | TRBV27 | CASSRASGANVLTF | TGTGCCAGCAGTAGAGCTTCTGGGGCCAACGTCCTGACTTTC
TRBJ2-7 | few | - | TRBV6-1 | CASRRDGYTNYEQYF | TGTGCCAGCAGGCGAGACGGTTATACTAACTACGAGCAGTACTTC
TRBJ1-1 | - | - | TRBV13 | CASSSGENTEAFF | TGTGCCAGCAGCTCCGGGGAGAACACTGAAGCTTTCTTT
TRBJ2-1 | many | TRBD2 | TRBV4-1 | CASSQWWRGGPSLGNEQFF | TGCGCCAGCAGCCAATGGTGGCGGGGGGGCCCCTCGCTTGGCAATGAGCAGTTCTTC
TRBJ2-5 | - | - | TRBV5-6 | CASSLVFVDTTKEETQYF | TGTGCCAGCAGCTTGGTATTCGTGGACACCACCAAGGAGGAGACCCAGTACTTC
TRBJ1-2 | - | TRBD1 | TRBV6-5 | CASSYSRTGGGLLGYTF | TGTGCCAGCAGTTACTCGCGCACAGGGGGCGGTCTTCTCGGCTACACCTTC
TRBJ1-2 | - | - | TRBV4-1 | CASSQDLTEYGYTF | TGCGCCAGCAGCCAAGATCTGACAGAATATGGCTACACCTTC
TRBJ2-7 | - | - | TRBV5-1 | CASSTYEQYF | TGCGCCAGCAGTACCTACGAGCAGTACTTC
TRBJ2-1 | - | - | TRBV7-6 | CASSFSRRDSNEQFF | TGTGCCAGCAGCTTCTCGCGCAGGGATTCCAATGAGCAGTTCTTC
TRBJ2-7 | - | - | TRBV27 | CASSSSGSSYEQYF | TGTGCCAGCAGTTCATCAGGGAGCTCCTACGAGCAGTACTTC
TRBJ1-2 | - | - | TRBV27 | CATSWGDGYTF | TGTGCCACCAGCTGGGGGGATGGCTACACCTTC
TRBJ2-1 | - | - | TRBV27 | CASSRPGLEQFF | TGTGCCAGCAGCCGACCGGGACTCGAGCAGTTCTTC
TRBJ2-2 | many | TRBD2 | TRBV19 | CASSTRLAANTGELFF | TGTGCCAGTAGTACCCGACTAGCAGCGAACACCGGGGAGCTGTTTTTT
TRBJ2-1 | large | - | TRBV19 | CASSRVSSYNEQFF | TGTGCCAGTTCCCGCGTAAGCTCCTACAATGAGCAGTTCTTC
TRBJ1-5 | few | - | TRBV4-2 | CASSHRLGSNQPQHF | TGTGCCAGCAGCCACCGACTGGGAAGCAATCAGCCCCAGCATTTT